These 13 T cell receptor beta chains were all obtained from the same sample, sequenced in a study of regulatory T cells in long-lasting Graves disease. This sample's time point: persistent/refractory GD, antithyroid drugs over 5 years with positive TRAb. Making the TCR library involved RNA that had been extracted from PBMCs. CDR3 regions were amplified by Arm-PCR using iRepertoire HTBI primers to build TCR beta libraries. TCRdb reprocessed the multiplex PCR reads via MiXCR and lists one record per CDR3 protein. The table lists a few hundred thousand distinct CDR3 sequences, under 25% of them singletons. This sample comprised peripheral blood mononuclear cells (PBMCs), obtained when the disease was refractory, from a patient treated with antithyroid drugs. These TCRs come from a female donor with Graves disease.

This clonotype was observed a few times. Here the CDR3 reads CSVEDHWQGGDGYTF. The CDR3 nucleotides are TGCAGCGTTGAAGATCATTGGCAGGGGGGCGATGGCTACACCTTC. The rearrangement uses TRBV29-1 and TRBJ1-2; 7 positions agree with TRBD1. The CDR3 consists of 15 residues. With 0 bases clipped from V and 6 bases from J, the junction kept 10 bases outside the gene matches. Per germline, CDR1 SQVTM and CDR2 ANQGSEA.

This clonotype appeared a few times. CDR3 nucleotide sequence: TGTGCCAGCAGCGGCCGGGACAGGGGGCGAGGCACCGGGGAGCTGTTTTTT. It encodes CASSGRDRGRGTGELFF. The chain joins TRBV7-9 to TRBJ2-2, with TRBD1 matching over 12 bases. Trimming at V came to 5 bases and at J to 4 bases, leaving 8 bases not matched to a gene. Germline-derived CDR1 and CDR2 are SEHNR and FQNEAQ (reference sequence). The CDR3 has 17 amino acids.

A word on this clonotype: With a much larger clone just one base away, this may be a read error. The chain couples TRBV7-2 to TRBJ1-1; a possible D gene is TRBD1 (5 bases). The CDR3 is 17 residues long. Germline V gives CDR1 SGHTA, CDR2 FQGNSA. V was cut by 3 bases and J by 0 bases, with 17 bases left in between. The CDR3 DNA follows: TGTACCAGCAGCTTGGGAGGCAGGGTATCGATGAACACTGAAGCTTTCTTT. Protein: CTSSLGGRVSMNTEAFF.

This clonotype has at least ten counts. J is TRBJ2-2 and V is TRBV12-3 or TRBV12-4; D gene uncertain. V was cut by 3 bases and J by 8 bases, with 7 bases left in between. This CDR3 is 12 amino acids long. The chain's CDR3 is CASSLIGGELFF. Here the CDR3 DNA reads TGTGCCAGCAGTTTGATAGGTGGGGAGCTGTTTTTT.

The V and J genes are TRBV9 and TRBJ1-1, with a possible D match to TRBD1 (6 bases). Looked up from germline, CDR1 is SGDLS and CDR2 is YYNGEE. The CDR3 extends over 14 amino acids. The V end was cut by 4 bases, the J end by 5 bases, with 15 bases between. CDR3 loop: CASSSSGGRTEAFF. The CDR3 DNA is TGTGCCAGCAGCTCGTCGGGGGGCAGAACTGAAGCTTTCTTT.

This clonotype came up many times. The V and J genes are TRBV11-2 and TRBJ2-7; 7 bases fit TRBD2. The germline V gene encodes CDR1 SGHAT and CDR2 FQNNGV. The CDR3 spans 18 residues. Trimming at V came to 1 base and at J to 2 bases, leaving 14 bases not matched to a gene. DNA for the CDR3: TGTGCCAGCAGCTTAGCTTCGCCGGGGGGACTGGGGACCTACGAGCAGTACTTC. This sequence encodes CASSLASPGGLGTYEQYF.

The chain couples TRBV12-3 or TRBV12-4 to TRBJ2-7; D may be TRBD2 (6 bases). Trimming stripped 5 bases from V and 4 bases from J, with 15 bases between. CDR3 size: 14 residues. The CDR3 DNA reads as TGTGCCAGCAGTCCGCCAGCGGGCTTTTACGAGCAGTACTTC. This gives the protein CASSPPAGFYEQYF.

This clonotype was found many times. The chain couples TRBV6-1 to TRBJ2-7; no clear D gene. Germline V CDR1 and CDR2: MNHNS, SASEGT. Trimming shortened V by 8 bases and J by 2 bases, and 16 bases separated the two germline ends. This CDR3 is 14 amino acids long. CDR3 sequence reads: CASRLPMLAYEQYF. The CDR3 DNA reads as TGTGCCAGCCGGCTCCCGATGTTGGCCTACGAGCAGTACTTC.

The rearrangement uses TRBV15 and TRBJ1-3; unclear D gene. Germline values: CDR1 LNHNV, CDR2 YYDKDF (reference sequence). V lost 2 bases and J 0 bases, leaving 8 bases between the germline ends. The CDR3 contains 15 residues. CDR3 DNA: TGTGCCACCAGCAGAACAGCAAACTCTGGAAACACCATATATTTT. Protein: CATSRTANSGNTIYF.

This clonotype occurred once. The V gene is TRBV5-1, the J gene TRBJ1-1; 9 positions agree with TRBD1. The germline CDR1 and CDR2 sequences are SGHRS and YFSETQ. The V gene end was trimmed by 0 bases and the J gene end by 3 bases; junction bases not matched to a gene: 3. The CDR3 loop spans 15 amino acids. CDR3 sequence: CASSLEDRGYTEAFF. CDR3 bases: TGCGCCAGCAGCTTGGAGGACAGGGGATACACTGAAGCTTTCTTT. Looking up the rest from reference TRBV5-1 and TRBJ1-1 gives the full variable domain: KAGVTQTPRYLIKTRGQQVTLSCSPISGHRSVSWYQQTPGQGLQFLFEYFSETQRNKGNFPGRFSGRQFSNSRSEMNVSTLELGDSALYLCASSLEDRGYTEAFFGQGTRLTVV.

J is TRBJ2-7 and V is TRBV6-9, with 11 bases lining up with TRBD1. Losses at the gene ends were 3 bases for V and 6 bases for J; bases not matched to a gene: 7. Germline CDR1 MNHGY, CDR2 SVAAGI. The length of the CDR3 is 15 residues. The CDR3 region has the DNA TGTGCCAGCAGTTACTCTCCGGGACAGGGGGGCGAGCAGTACTTC. It translates to CASSYSPGQGGEQYF.

The table lists this clonotype with many counts. The chain uses TRBV7-2 and TRBJ1-5; D is uncertain. The V end was cut by 1 base, the J end by 0 bases, with 7 bases between. There are 15 residues in the CDR3. Germline V lookup: CDR1 SGHTA, CDR2 FQGNSA. The CDR3 reads CASSLVGVSNQPQHF. The CDR3 nucleotides read TGTGCCAGCAGCTTAGTAGGAGTTAGCAATCAGCCCCAGCATTTT.

For this clonotype: Since a much larger clone is just one base distant, this may be a read error. The chain recombines TRBV7-2 with TRBJ2-7; 8 bases are a match to TRBD2. This CDR3 is 14 amino acids long. V was pared by 8 bases and J by 9 bases, with 15 bases of the junction left unmatched. CDR1 and CDR2 (germline): SGHTA, FQGNSA. In DNA, the CDR3 is TGTGCCAGCCCTCCCCCGGGAGGGCCTTGGGGGCAGTACTTC. Translated, it gives CASPPPGGPWGQYF.